This TCR beta chain was sequenced during a study of T-cell memory formation after mild COVID-19. The CDR3 loop spans 14 amino acids. The germline V gene encodes CDR1 SGHTA and CDR2 FQGNSA. This clonotype was detected a few times. The junction departs from the called germline gene at one end, perhaps through a read error. TCRdb re-analysed the 5' RACE reads in MiXCR, keeping a single row per CDR3 protein. The table records around 100,000 distinct CDR3 sequences, 11% of them present only once. This receptor was identified in a man aged 18 to 30 who had mild COVID-19 (a few samples of this study predate the infection). Cell type and time point are not known. The source material was PBMCs or a T cell subset sorted from them (not recorded which). This chain joins TRBV7-2 and TRBJ1-5; D gene ambiguous. CDR3 sequence: CASSFGPSTQPQHF. The DNA for the CDR3 is TGTGCCAGCAGCTTCGGTCCTAGCACTCAGCCCCAGCATTTT.